The 28 T cell receptor beta chains reported below all come from one sample, sequenced in a study of T cells after yellow fever vaccination. A single record per CDR3 protein comes from TCRdb applying MiXCR to the 5' RACE reads. The sample has about 430,000 distinct CDR3 sequences; 18% are singletons. The sample was PBMCs, taken before the yellow fever booster vaccination. The receptors were gathered from a man between 18 and 29 years old who received the YFV17D yellow fever vaccine.

This clonotype was found once. The chain has TRBV29-1 and TRBJ1-5, with TRBD1 matching over 7 bases. CDR3 length equals 13 residues. Germline V lookup: CDR1 SQVTM, CDR2 ANQGSEA. With V trimmed by 5 bases and J by 6 bases, 7 bases remained unmatched. The CDR3 bases are TGCAGCGTTCGACAGGGACAAGGTCAGCCCCAGCATTTT. Its translation: CSVRQGQGQPQHF.

In its sample, this clonotype was seen a few times. The chain carries TRBV12-3 or TRBV12-4 and TRBJ2-7; no definite D call. V was cut by 3 bases and J by 6 bases, with 9 bases left in between. This CDR3 has 12 amino acids. CDR3 protein: CASSFVTGEQYF. For the CDR3, the DNA is TGTGCCAGCAGTTTCGTGACCGGCGAGCAGTACTTC.

The CDR3 here is CASSLSPFGTDTQYF. As DNA, the CDR3 is TGTGCCAGCAGCTTATCCCCTTTTGGCACAGATACGCAGTATTTT. The chain joins TRBV7-3 to TRBJ2-3, with D hard to call. CDR1 is SGHTA and CDR2 is FQGTGA in the germline V gene. The V end was cut by 2 bases, the J end by 1 base, with 10 bases between. The CDR3 covers 15 residues. Drawing the rest from reference TRBV7-3 and TRBJ2-3, the complete variable domain is GAGVSQTPSNKVTEKGKYVELRCDPISGHTALYWYRQSLGQGPEFLIYFQGTGAADDSGLPNDRFFAVRPEGSVSTLKIQRTERGDSAVYLCASSLSPFGTDTQYFGPGTRLTVL.

This clonotype showed up just a few times. The chain carries TRBV29-1 and TRBJ2-5; TRBD1 aligns across 7 bases. The length of the CDR3 is 13 residues. CDR1 SQVTM and CDR2 ANQGSEA come from the germline V gene. The V gene end was trimmed by 8 bases and the J gene end by 2 bases; junction bases not matched to a gene: 8. The CDR3 DNA reads TGCAGCTCGAGGACAGGCCCACAAGAGACCCAGTACTTC. This translates into CSSRTGPQETQYF. Drawing the rest from reference TRBV29-1 and TRBJ2-5, the complete variable domain is SAVISQKPSRDICQRGTSLTIQCQVDSQVTMMFWYRQQPGQSLTLIATANQGSEATYESGFVIDKFPISRPNLTFSTLTVSNMSPEDSSIYLCSSRTGPQETQYFGPGTRLLVL.

The chain links TRBV2 to TRBJ2-1; 8 bases are shared with TRBD2. The CDR3 runs to 14 residues. The germline V gene has CDR1 SNHLY and CDR2 FYNNEI. Trimming at V came to 8 bases and at J to 7 bases, leaving 10 bases not matched to a gene. The CDR3 here is CASRLSGGGNEQFF. CDR3 DNA: TGTGCCAGCCGCCTCAGCGGGGGTGGTAATGAGCAGTTCTTC. Using reference TRBV2 and TRBJ2-1 for the parts outside the CDR3, the full variable domain is EPEVTQTPSHQVTQMGQEVILRCVPISNHLYFYWYRQILGQKVEFLVSFYNNEISEKSEIFDDQFSVERPDGSNFTLKIRSTKLEDSAMYFCASRLSGGGNEQFFGPGTRLTVL.

The V call is TRBV7-8, the J call TRBJ1-5; weak D call: TRBD1 (5 bases). From germline, CDR1 is SGHVS and CDR2 FQNEAQ. The CDR3 runs 15 residues. V lost 2 bases to trimming and J lost 0 bases, with 8 bases between them. The CDR3 nucleotides read TGTGCCAGCAGCTTACGCAGGGATAGCAATCAGCCCCAGCATTTT. This sequence encodes CASSLRRDSNQPQHF.

The chain joins TRBV3-1 to TRBJ2-7, with 13 bases aligning to TRBD2. The CDR3 runs to 16 residues. The germline V gene has CDR1 LGHDT and CDR2 YNNKEL (reference sequence). V lost 3 bases, J lost 6 bases, and 8 bases stayed unmatched. CDR3 nucleotides: TGTGCCAGCAGCCACGGACTAGCGGGGGCTCCTCTCGAGCAGTACGTC. It yields the protein CASSHGLAGAPLEQYV.

The chain joins TRBV21-1 to TRBJ2-7. TRBV21-1 counts as a pseudogene. CDR3 length equals 16 residues. The CDR3 DNA follows: TGTGCCAGCAGCAAAAGAGACACCCGTCAAGTCAACGAGCAGTACTTC. This gives the protein CASSKRDTRQVNEQYF.

This clonotype has just a few counts. The chain is built from TRBV6-1 and TRBJ1-6; no firm D call. The CDR3 loop spans 12 amino acids. Per the germline V gene, CDR1 is MNHNS and CDR2 is SASEGT. Trimming removed 6 bases from V and 8 bases from J, with 8 bases in between. CDR3 loop: CASRPPDSPLHF. CDR3 nucleotides: TGTGCCAGCAGGCCTCCGGATTCACCCCTCCACTTT.

The chain employs TRBV27 and TRBJ1-3, with 8 bases identical to TRBD1. Trimming cost V 4 bases and J 8 bases; bases outside gene matches: 10. The CDR3 length is 15 residues. Per the germline V gene, CDR1 is MNHEY and CDR2 is SMNVEV (reference sequence). The CDR3 loop is CASSSLRGLGDTIYF. CDR3 DNA: TGTGCCAGCAGTTCCCTCAGGGGGCTTGGGGACACCATATATTTT.

This clonotype was seen only a few times. V gene TRBV20-1 combines with J gene TRBJ1-5; weak D call: TRBD1 (6 bases). The CDR3 extends over 15 amino acids. Germline-derived CDR1 and CDR2 are DFQATT and SNEGSKA (reference sequence). Trimming took off 3 bases at V and 7 bases at J, with 19 bases between the two ends. DNA of the CDR3: TGCAGTGCTAGTCCCTGGGGGCGGAGGGGGCAGCCCCAGCATTTT. It codes for CSASPWGRRGQPQHF.

The chain links TRBV7-2 to TRBJ2-5, with no clear D. CDR1 is SGHTA and CDR2 is FQGNSA in the germline V gene. The ends were cut back, 1 base at V and 4 bases at J, with 16 bases in the middle. There are 16 residues in the CDR3. CDR3 loop: CASSLVSRPFGETQYF. The CDR3, as DNA: TGTGCCAGCAGCTTAGTTAGCCGGCCGTTTGGAGAGACCCAGTACTTC.

The chain couples TRBV10-3 to TRBJ2-1, with 8 bases fitting TRBD2. There are 15 residues in the CDR3. V dropped 10 bases and J dropped 0; count of bases not matched to a gene: 8. Germline loops: CDR1 ENHRY, CDR2 SYGVKD. As DNA, the CDR3 is TGTGCCACCGGTAGCGGGGCGAGCTCCTACAATGAGCAGTTCTTC. It is translated as CATGSGASSYNEQFF.

This clonotype was recorded a few times. In DNA form, the CDR3 reads TGTGCCAGCAGCTTGCAGGGGGGAGCTAACTATGGCTACACCTTC. Its translation is CASSLQGGANYGYTF. This chain connects TRBV5-5 to TRBJ1-2, with 7 bases aligning to TRBD1. Germline V lookup: CDR1 SGHKS, CDR2 YYEKEE (reference sequence). The CDR3 sequence is 15 residues long. The V segment lost 1 base and the J segment 0 bases; nucleotides outside the gene matches: 3.

This clonotype has more than one count but fewer than ten. The chain links TRBV28 to TRBJ2-7; D not certain. The CDR3 consists of 15 residues. The V gene's germline CDR1 is MDHEN and CDR2 SYDVKM. V was pared by 6 bases and J by 0 bases, with 15 bases between. The CDR3, as DNA: TGTGCCAGCAGCTCCACTTCGGCATCCTCCTACGAGCAGTACGTC. It translates to CASSSTSASSYEQYV.

There are a few counts of this clonotype. The CDR3, as DNA: TGTGCCAGCAGTCGCCTCCGGACAGGGGTGCTAGAGACCCAGTACTTC. The encoded protein is CASSRLRTGVLETQYF. The rearrangement uses TRBV6-2 or TRBV6-3 and TRBJ2-5; 9 positions agree with TRBD1. The CDR3 length is 16 residues. The V gene's germline CDR1 is MNHEY and CDR2 SVGEGT. With 5 bases clipped from V and 4 bases from J, the junction kept 11 bases outside the gene matches.

There are a few counts of this clonotype. V is TRBV20-1 and J is TRBJ2-1; 8 nucleotides agree with TRBD2. The V and J ends lost 6 bases and 5 bases, in that order; junction bases with no gene match: 12. The CDR3 is made up of 15 amino acids. Germline CDR1 reads DFQATT; CDR2 reads SNEGSKA (reference sequence). The CDR3 DNA reads as TGCAGTGCACCCGGGAGGGGGGAGCTAAACAATGAGCAGTTCTTC. This encodes CSAPGRGELNNEQFF.

This clonotype was seen once. The chain carries TRBV4-1 and TRBJ1-5; no firm D call. CDR3 size: 13 residues. V lost 2 bases to trimming and J lost 7 bases, with 9 bases between them. Germline V gene data show CDR1 as MGHRA and CDR2 as YSYEKL. DNA for the CDR3: TGCGCCAGCAGCCAAACTGTGGGACAGCCCCAGCATTTT. It codes for CASSQTVGQPQHF.

This clonotype came up a few times. The gene calls are TRBV20-1 and TRBJ2-5, with 8 bases identical to TRBD2. J was trimmed by 6 bases and V by 3 bases; bases with no gene match: 12. The CDR3 totals 15 residues. In germline, CDR1 is DFQATT, CDR2 SNEGSKA (reference sequence). The CDR3 protein is CSARRARLATKTQYF. CDR3 DNA: TGCAGTGCTAGGAGGGCCCGACTAGCGACCAAGACCCAGTACTTC.

V gene TRBV27 combines with J gene TRBJ2-3; 10 positions match TRBD1. The CDR3 consists of 16 residues. The junction had 6 bases not matched to a gene; V was cut back by 5 bases and J by 1 base. Per the germline V gene, CDR1 is MNHEY and CDR2 is SMNVEV (reference sequence). CDR3 in amino acids: CASSVRQGAGTDTQYF. CDR3 DNA sequence: TGTGCCAGCAGTGTTAGACAGGGGGCGGGCACAGATACGCAGTATTTT.

The chain combines TRBV6-5 with TRBJ2-1; D might be TRBD2 (5 bases). In germline, CDR1 is MNHEY, CDR2 SVGAGI. This CDR3 contains 14 residues. The V and J ends lost 2 bases and 7 bases respectively, with 12 bases between them. CDR3 sequence reads: CASSYVGERNEQFF. As DNA, the CDR3 is TGTGCCAGCAGTTACGTCGGGGAGAGGAATGAGCAGTTCTTC.

J is TRBJ1-5 and V is TRBV5-6; no clear D gene. Germline CDR1 SGHDT, CDR2 YYEEEE. Trimming removed 5 bases from V and 6 bases from J, with 12 bases in between. The CDR3 is made up of 13 amino acids. CDR3 bases: TGTGCCAGCAGTTGGGCCGGCGGTCAGCCCCAGCATTTT. The encoded protein is CASSWAGGQPQHF.

This clonotype was observed a few times. The DNA of the CDR3 is TGTGCCAGCAGTCCCGCAACGGCGCCCCGTTTTGCCGAAGCTTTCTTT. Its protein product is CASSPATAPRFAEAFF. The chain has TRBV12-3 or TRBV12-4 and TRBJ1-1, with D uncertain. The CDR3 runs to 16 residues. Trimming stripped 5 bases from V and 8 bases from J, with 24 bases between.

The chain links TRBV7-9 to TRBJ1-1, with D perhaps TRBD1 (6 bases). This CDR3 contains 15 residues. Germline loops: CDR1 SEHNR, CDR2 FQNEAQ (reference sequence). V lost 6 bases, J lost 2 bases, and 16 bases lay in between. In nucleotides, the CDR3 is TGTGCCAGCAGTTCGGTAGTGGGGGGCAACACTGAAGCTTTCTTT. Translation gives CASSSVVGGNTEAFF.

This clonotype turned up a few times. The rearrangement uses TRBV7-6 and TRBJ2-7; weak D call: TRBD1 (5 bases). Trimming took off 8 bases at V and 5 bases at J, with 13 bases between the two ends. Germline V gene sequence: CDR1 SGHVS, CDR2 FNYEAQ. The CDR3 is made up of 12 amino acids. DNA for the CDR3: TGTGCCAGCTCGGCAGGGCGTAACGAGCAGTACTTC. Protein sequence: CASSAGRNEQYF.

This clonotype has more than one count but fewer than ten. The chain employs TRBV5-1 and TRBJ1-4; D unresolved. Germline V gene sequence: CDR1 SGHRS, CDR2 YFSETQ. The CDR3 is 14 residues long. Between the trimmed V and J ends, which lost 2 bases and 5 bases, there was a span of 10 bases. The CDR3 is CASSFGAGNEKLFF. The CDR3 nucleotides read TGCGCCAGCAGCTTTGGAGCCGGGAATGAAAAACTGTTTTTT.

This clonotype was detected only a few times. The V and J genes are TRBV12-5 and TRBJ1-1, with D possibly being TRBD1 (6 bases). The CDR3 extends over 12 amino acids. V lost 6 bases and J 7 bases, leaving 12 bases between the germline ends. From germline, CDR1 is LGHNT and CDR2 FRNRAP. The DNA for the CDR3 is TGTGCTAGTGGCCTTCAGGGGCTTGAAGCTTTCTTT. Protein: CASGLQGLEAFF.

V gene TRBV5-1 combines with J gene TRBJ2-1; D may correspond to TRBD1 or TRBD2 (5 bases each). Trimming removed 2 bases from V and 6 bases from J, with 12 bases in between. This CDR3 region has 14 residues. Germline loops: CDR1 SGHRS, CDR2 YFSETQ. The CDR3 reads CASSFNSGTNEQFF. For the CDR3, the DNA is TGCGCCAGCAGCTTCAATTCTGGGACCAATGAGCAGTTCTTC.